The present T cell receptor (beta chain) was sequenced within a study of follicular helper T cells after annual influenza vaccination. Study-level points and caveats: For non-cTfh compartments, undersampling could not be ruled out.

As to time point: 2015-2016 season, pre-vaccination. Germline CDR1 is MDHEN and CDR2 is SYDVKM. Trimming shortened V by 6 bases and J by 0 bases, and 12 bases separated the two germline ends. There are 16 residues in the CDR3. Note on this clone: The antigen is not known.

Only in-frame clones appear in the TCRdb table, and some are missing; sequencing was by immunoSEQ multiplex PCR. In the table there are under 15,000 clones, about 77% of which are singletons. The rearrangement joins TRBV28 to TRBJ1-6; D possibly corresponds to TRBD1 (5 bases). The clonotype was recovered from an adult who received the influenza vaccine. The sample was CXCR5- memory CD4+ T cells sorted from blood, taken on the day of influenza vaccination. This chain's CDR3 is CASSPQGSSYNSPLHF. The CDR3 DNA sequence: TGTGCCAGCAGCCCGCAGGGAAGCTCCTATAATTCACCCCTCCACTTT.